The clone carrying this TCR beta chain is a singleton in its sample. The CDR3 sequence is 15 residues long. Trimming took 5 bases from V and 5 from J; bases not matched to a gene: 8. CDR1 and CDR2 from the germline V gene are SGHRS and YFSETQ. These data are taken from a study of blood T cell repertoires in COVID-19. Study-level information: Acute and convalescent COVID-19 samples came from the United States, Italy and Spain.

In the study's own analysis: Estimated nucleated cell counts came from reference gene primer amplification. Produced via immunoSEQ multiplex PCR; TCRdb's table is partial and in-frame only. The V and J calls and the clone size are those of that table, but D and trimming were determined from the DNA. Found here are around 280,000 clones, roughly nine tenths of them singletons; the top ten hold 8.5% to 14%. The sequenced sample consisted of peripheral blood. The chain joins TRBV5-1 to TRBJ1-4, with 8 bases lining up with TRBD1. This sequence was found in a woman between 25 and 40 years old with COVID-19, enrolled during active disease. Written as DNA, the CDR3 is TGCGCCAGCAGTCGCGGACAGGGAAAGAATGAAAAACTGTTTTTT. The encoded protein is CASSRGQGKNEKLFF.